The clone carrying this TCR beta chain showed up just a few times. Amplified TCR beta CDR3 regions derived from RNA transcripts. During a first-round RT-PCR of the TCR CDR3, the HTBI primer set was used. One entry per CDR3 protein results from TCRdb running MiXCR on the multiplex PCR reads. Among roughly 570,000 distinct CDR3 sequences listed, 15% to 17% were seen once. The data belong to a study of T cells in Graves' hyperthyroidism and ophthalmopathy. The V gene end was trimmed by 6 bases and the J gene end by 3 bases; junction bases not matched to a gene: 6. From germline, CDR1 is SNHLY and CDR2 FYNNEI. The CDR3 consists of 15 residues.

The sequenced material came from blood. The receptor's source is a young woman with Graves' hyperthyroidism. V and J are TRBV2 and TRBJ2-1, with 9 bases fitting TRBD1. CDR3 nucleotides: TGTGCCAGCAGGCGGGACAGGGCGAACTACAATGAGCAGTTCTTC. Translation gives CASRRDRANYNEQFF.